The 5 T cell receptor beta chains given below trace back to one sample, sequenced in a study of blood T cell repertoires in COVID-19. The assay was immunoSEQ multiplex PCR, and TCRdb's table has in-frame clones only and misses some. The table records 250,000 or so clones, approximately 90% of them present only once. Sequenced: PBMCs or T cells enriched from blood (not recorded which). The receptors come from a man aged 35 to 55 who had been exposed to COVID-19.

The rearrangement links TRBV27 to TRBJ2-5, with 7 nucleotides matching TRBD1. CDR1 is MNHEY and CDR2 is SMNVEV in the germline V gene (reference sequence). Germline trimming cut 4 bases from V and 5 bases from J; bases unmatched to any gene: 4. This CDR3 is built from 13 residues. The CDR3 region is CASSYRGWETQYF. The CDR3 nucleotides read TGTGCCAGCAGTTACAGGGGTTGGGAGACCCAGTACTTC.

The V call is TRBV7-3, the J call TRBJ1-6, with a weak D call TRBD1 (6 bases). The CDR3 runs 14 residues. Germline CDR1 SGHTA, CDR2 FQGTGA. Trimming left V 4 bases short and J 7 bases short, with 11 bases between. Here the CDR3 DNA reads TGTGCCAGCAGCTCGGACAGATTAAATTCACCCCTCCACTTT. Amino acids: CASSSDRLNSPLHF.

This clone appeared a single time. The rearrangement uses TRBV7-3 and TRBJ2-3, with 9 bases that match TRBD2. The trim removed 5 bases at V and 4 bases at J, leaving 10 bases unmatched. Germline-derived CDR1 and CDR2 are SGHTA and FQGTGA. CDR3 size: 16 residues. CDR3 sequence reads: CASSPRAGGIPDTQYF. As DNA, the CDR3 is TGTGCCAGCAGCCCCCGAGCGGGAGGCATTCCAGATACGCAGTATTTT.

About this clone: The sample holds other DNA sequences that translate to the same CDR3. The V call is TRBV27, the J call TRBJ2-7; 12 bases line up with TRBD2. Germline V gene data show CDR1 as MNHEY and CDR2 as SMNVEV (reference sequence). This CDR3 comprises 15 residues. V was clipped by 5 bases and J by 1 base; unmatched bases: 3. CDR3 residues: CASSPGLAGSYEQYF. CDR3 nucleotide sequence: TGTGCCAGCAGTCCGGGACTAGCGGGTTCCTACGAGCAGTACTTC.

The CDR3 DNA reads as TGTGCCAGCAGCTTGGATGGTCAGGGTAGCTCCTACGAGCAGTACTTC. This encodes CASSLDGQGSSYEQYF. This chain connects TRBV5-5 to TRBJ2-7, with D tentatively TRBD1 (5 bases). This CDR3 contains 16 residues. V was trimmed by 0 bases and J by 0 bases, leaving 13 bases between them. Per germline, CDR1 SGHKS and CDR2 YYEKEE (reference sequence).